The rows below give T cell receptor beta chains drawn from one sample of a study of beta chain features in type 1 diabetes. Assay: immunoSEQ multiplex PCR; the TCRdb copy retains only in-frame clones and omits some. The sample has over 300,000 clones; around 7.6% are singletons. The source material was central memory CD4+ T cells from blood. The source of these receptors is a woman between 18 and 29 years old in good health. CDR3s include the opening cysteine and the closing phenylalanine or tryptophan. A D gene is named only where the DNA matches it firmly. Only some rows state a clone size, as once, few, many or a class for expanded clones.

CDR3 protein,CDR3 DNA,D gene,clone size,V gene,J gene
CASSAHSQDYGYTF,TGTGCCAGCAGCGCCCACTCACAGGACTATGGCTACACCTTC,.,few,TRBV11-2,TRBJ1-2
CASSGLKGLQPQHF,TGTGCCAGCAGTGGCCTCAAGGGGCTGCAGCCCCAGCATTTT,.,many,TRBV2,TRBJ1-5
CASSLFSEQFF,TGCGCCAGCAGCTTGTTCAGTGAGCAGTTCTTC,.,.,TRBV5-1,TRBJ2-1
CASSYESSYEQYF,TGTGCCAGCAGCTACGAAAGCTCCTACGAGCAGTACTTC,.,few,TRBV5-4,TRBJ2-7
CASSQDLASGSISSDTQYF,TGCGCCAGCAGCCAAGATCTAGCTTCAGGATCCATCAGCTCAGATACGCAGTATTTT,.,.,TRBV4-3,TRBJ2-3
CASSTGTSGYNEQFF,TGTGCCAGCAGCACCGGGACTAGCGGATACAATGAGCAGTTCTTC,TRBD2,few,TRBV7-3,TRBJ2-1
CASSLAGFQETQYF,TGTGCCAGCAGTCTAGCGGGATTCCAAGAGACCCAGTACTTC,TRBD2,few,TRBV2,TRBJ2-5
CASSSGGGGSNYGYTF,TGTGCCAGCAGCTCGGGAGGTGGGGGTTCTAACTATGGCTACACCTTC,.,.,TRBV9,TRBJ1-2
CASSLSQGANEQFF,TGCGCCAGCAGCTTATCACAGGGGGCCAATGAGCAGTTCTTC,TRBD1,few,TRBV5-1,TRBJ2-1
CASRLGQGWHGYTF,TGTGCCAGCAGGTTAGGACAGGGTTGGCATGGCTACACCTTC,TRBD1,.,TRBV13,TRBJ1-2
CASSARLGSGTAIGELFF,TGTGCCAGCAGCGCCCGGTTGGGGAGTGGGACCGCAATAGGGGAGCTGTTTTTT,.,few,TRBV7-2,TRBJ2-2
CASSFSYGGYEQYF,TGTGCCAGCAGCTTTTCCTACGGGGGCTACGAGCAGTACTTC,.,.,TRBV7-2,TRBJ2-7
CASSAGLYGYTF,TGTGCCAGCAGTGCGGGCCTCTATGGCTACACCTTC,.,.,TRBV25-1,TRBJ1-2
CASSFSGIGETQYF,TGTGCCAGCAGCTTCAGCGGGATTGGAGAGACCCAGTACTTC,TRBD2,few,TRBV7-9,TRBJ2-5
CASSARLAGGPNEQFF,TGTGCCAGCAGTGCCAGACTAGCGGGAGGGCCAAATGAGCAGTTCTTC,TRBD2,.,TRBV2,TRBJ2-1
CASSLGIRATEAFF,TGCGCCAGCAGCTTGGGGATCAGGGCCACTGAAGCTTTCTTT,.,few,TRBV5-1,TRBJ1-1
CASSLDGTRSDTQYF,TGTGCCAGCAGCTTAGATGGGACTAGATCAGATACGCAGTATTTT,TRBD2,many,TRBV7-9,TRBJ2-3
CASSWDQGYTF,TGTGCCAGCAGCTGGGACCAGGGCTACACCTTC,.,few,TRBV7-9,TRBJ1-2
CASSLDALQPQHF,TGTGCCAGCAGCCTGGATGCCCTTCAGCCCCAGCATTTT,.,few,TRBV7-6,TRBJ1-5
CASIPGGAAYGYTF,TGTGCCAGCATCCCAGGGGGGGCTGCCTATGGCTACACCTTC,TRBD1,few,TRBV5-8,TRBJ1-2
CASSWDRGGQETQYF,TGCGCCAGCAGTTGGGACAGGGGTGGGCAAGAGACCCAGTACTTC,TRBD1,.,TRBV5-1,TRBJ2-5
CTSSQGRGTSVKRCNEQFF,TGCACCAGCAGCCAAGGTAGAGGGACTAGCGTCAAGCGGTGTAATGAGCAGTTCTTC,.,few,TRBV1,TRBJ2-1
CASSKSHRYNTGELFF,TGTGCCAGCAGCAAAAGTCACAGATACAACACCGGGGAGCTGTTTTTT,.,few,TRBV21-1,TRBJ2-2
CASSEQGADIQYF,TGTGCCAGCAGTGAACAGGGGGCGGACATTCAGTACTTC,TRBD1,.,TRBV6-5,TRBJ2-4
CASSEDSGRPDTQYF,TGTGCCAGCAGTGAGGATAGCGGGAGGCCAGATACGCAGTATTTT,TRBD2,.,TRBV2,TRBJ2-3
CASSRATSGRRAGNEQFF,TGTGCCAGCAGCCGAGCGACTAGCGGGAGAAGAGCCGGTAATGAGCAGTTCTTC,TRBD2,few,TRBV13,TRBJ2-1
CASSYRRTGGELFF,TGTGCCAGCAGTTACAGAAGGACGGGTGGGGAGCTGTTTTTT,.,.,TRBV10-3,TRBJ2-2
CASSGEDRVHTGELFF,TGTGCCAGCAGCGGCGAAGACAGGGTCCACACCGGGGAGCTGTTTTTT,TRBD1,.,TRBV5-4,TRBJ2-2
CASSYLREGSGELFF,TGTGCCAGCAGTTACCTGCGGGAGGGCAGCGGGGAGCTGTTTTTT,TRBD2,.,TRBV2,TRBJ2-2
CASSLTPDGLAAKNIQYF,TGCGCCAGCAGCTTGACGCCGGATGGCCTAGCGGCCAAAAACATTCAGTACTTC,.,few,TRBV5-1,TRBJ2-4
CASSLSGFGYTF,TGTGCCAGCAGCTTGTCGGGGTTTGGCTACACCTTC,.,few,TRBV5-6,TRBJ1-2
CASSFELPGPEEAFF,TGTGCCAGCAGCTTCGAGCTCCCGGGGCCGGAGGAAGCTTTCTTT,.,.,TRBV5-4,TRBJ1-1
CASSLEPGGEQYF,TGTGCCAGCAGCTTAGAACCCGGTGGCGAGCAGTACTTC,.,many,TRBV11-2,TRBJ2-7
CASSLEIGGYTF,TGCGCCAGCAGCCTGGAAATTGGGGGCTACACCTTC,.,.,TRBV5-1,TRBJ1-2
CASRLAGNNEQFF,TGTGCCAGTCGACTAGCGGGAAACAATGAGCAGTTCTTC,TRBD2,.,TRBV2,TRBJ2-1
CASSLALRSYEQYF,TGTGCCAGCAGCTTAGCCCTTCGCTCCTACGAGCAGTACTTC,.,few,TRBV7-2,TRBJ2-7
CASSLSTSGRFRTDTQYF,TGTGCCAGCAGTTTATCGACTAGCGGGAGGTTTCGCACAGATACGCAGTATTTT,TRBD2,.,TRBV27,TRBJ2-3
CASSLRAGVGNEKLFF,TGTGCCAGCAGTTTAAGGGCAGGGGTTGGTAATGAAAAACTGTTTTTT,.,.,TRBV28,TRBJ1-4
CASILYSADTQYF,TGTGCCAGCATTCTTTACAGCGCAGATACGCAGTATTTT,.,.,TRBV2,TRBJ2-3
CASRSDKNTEAFF,TGTGCCAGCAGATCCGACAAGAACACTGAAGCTTTCTTT,.,few,TRBV27,TRBJ1-1
CASSYRTGVNEQYF,TGTGCCAGCAGCTACAGGACAGGGGTCAACGAGCAGTACTTC,TRBD1,.,TRBV5-8,TRBJ2-7
CASSLDRDTQYF,TGTGCCAGCAGCCTCGACCGAGATACGCAGTATTTT,.,.,TRBV7-3,TRBJ2-3
CASKGTVNQPQHF,TGTGCCAGCAAGGGGACAGTCAATCAGCCCCAGCATTTT,TRBD1,few,TRBV18,TRBJ1-5
CASSLERTGGYGYTF,TGCGCCAGCAGCTTGGAGCGGACAGGGGGATATGGCTACACCTTC,TRBD1,few,TRBV5-1,TRBJ1-2
CASTSGGRPYNEQFF,TGTGCCAGCACCTCGGGGGGGAGGCCCTACAATGAGCAGTTCTTC,TRBD2,few,TRBV28,TRBJ2-1
CASSEVPADTQYF,TGTGCCAGCAGTGAGGTGCCCGCGGATACGCAGTATTTT,.,few,TRBV2,TRBJ2-3
CASSLRLAVGSEQYF,TGTGCCAGCAGCTTGCGGCTAGCGGTCGGCTCCGAGCAGTACTTC,TRBD2,.,TRBV11-2,TRBJ2-7
CASSLSGLEYEQYF,TGTGCCAGCAGCTTAAGTGGGCTTGAGTACGAGCAGTACTTC,.,few,TRBV7-9,TRBJ2-7
CASSQEYRPGYEQFF,TGCGCCAGCAGCCAAGAATACAGACCGGGGTATGAGCAGTTCTTC,.,.,TRBV4-3,TRBJ2-1
CASSESQGSSGNTIYF,TGTGCCAGCAGCGAGTCCCAGGGGTCTTCTGGAAACACCATATATTTT,.,few,TRBV9,TRBJ1-3
CASSAPGRGRLWEAFF,TGTGCCAGCAGTGCCCCAGGGAGGGGGCGTCTGTGGGAAGCTTTCTTT,TRBD1,few,TRBV25-1,TRBJ1-1
CASSGGTSGHYNEQFF,TGTGCCAGCAGTGGCGGGACTAGCGGACACTACAATGAGCAGTTCTTC,TRBD2,.,TRBV28,TRBJ2-1
CASRETSGRWIDTQYF,TGTGCCAGCAGGGAGACTAGCGGGAGATGGATAGATACGCAGTATTTT,TRBD2,.,TRBV2,TRBJ2-3
CASSEGQKPEAFF,TGTGCCAGCAGTGAAGGACAGAAGCCTGAAGCTTTCTTT,.,few,TRBV10-3,TRBJ1-1
CASSLGTGGFYEQYF,TGTGCCAGCTCACTAGGGACAGGGGGCTTCTACGAGCAGTACTTC,TRBD1,.,TRBV18,TRBJ2-7
CASSFSDRVAQYF,TGTGCCAGCAGTTTTTCCGACAGGGTTGCGCAGTACTTC,TRBD1,few,TRBV28,TRBJ2-7
CASSYLREGSGELFF,TGTGCCAGCAGTTACCTGCGGGAGGGCAGCGGGGAGCTGTTTTTT,TRBD2,.,TRBV6-4,TRBJ2-2
CASSPLGDPVPEQYF,TGTGCCAGCAGTCCCCTGGGGGACCCGGTTCCAGAGCAGTACTTC,.,.,TRBV6-5,TRBJ2-7
CASSLVASGKRNEQFF,TGTGCCAGCAGCTTAGTGGCGAGCGGGAAGCGGAATGAGCAGTTCTTC,TRBD2,few,TRBV7-8,TRBJ2-1